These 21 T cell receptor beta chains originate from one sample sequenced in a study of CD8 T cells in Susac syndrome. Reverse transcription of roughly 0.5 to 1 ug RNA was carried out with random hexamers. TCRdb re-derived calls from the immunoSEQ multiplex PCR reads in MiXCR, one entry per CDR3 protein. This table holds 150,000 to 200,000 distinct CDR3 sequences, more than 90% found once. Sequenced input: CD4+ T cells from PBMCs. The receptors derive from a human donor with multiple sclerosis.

The CDR3: CASSSTGANVLTF. For the CDR3, the DNA is TGTGCCAGCAGCTCGACCGGGGCCAACGTCCTGACTTTC. The chain joins TRBV6-1 to TRBJ2-6; no firm D call. CDR3 length: 13 amino acids. CDR1 and CDR2 from the germline V gene are MNHNS and SASEGT. Trimming stripped 6 bases from V and 4 bases from J, with 7 bases between.

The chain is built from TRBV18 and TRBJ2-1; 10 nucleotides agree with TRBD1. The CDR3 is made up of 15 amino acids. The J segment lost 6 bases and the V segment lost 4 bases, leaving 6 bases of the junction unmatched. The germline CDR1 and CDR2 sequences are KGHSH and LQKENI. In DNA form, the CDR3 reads TGTGCCAGCTCACTCCCGGGACAGGGGACCAATGAGCAGTTCTTC. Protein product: CASSLPGQGTNEQFF. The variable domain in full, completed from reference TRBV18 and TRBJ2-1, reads NAGVMQNPRHLVRRRGQEARLRCSPMKGHSHVYWYRQLPEEGLKFMVYLQKENIIDESGMPKERFSAEFPKEGPSILRIQQVVRGDSAAYFCASSLPGQGTNEQFFGPGTRLTVL.

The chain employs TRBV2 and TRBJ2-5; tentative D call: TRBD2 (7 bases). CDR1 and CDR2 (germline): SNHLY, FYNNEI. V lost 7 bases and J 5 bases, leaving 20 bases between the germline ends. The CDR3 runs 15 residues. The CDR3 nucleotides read TGTGCCAGCATCGGGGCTCGGGGGGCCGGTGAGACCCAGTACTTC. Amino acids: CASIGARGAGETQYF.

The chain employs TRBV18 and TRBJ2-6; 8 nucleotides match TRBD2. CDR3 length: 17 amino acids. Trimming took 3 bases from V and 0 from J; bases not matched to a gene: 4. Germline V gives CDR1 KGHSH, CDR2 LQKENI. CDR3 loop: CASSPGLGNSGANVLTF. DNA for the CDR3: TGTGCCAGCTCACCGGGACTAGGGAACTCTGGGGCCAACGTCCTGACTTTC. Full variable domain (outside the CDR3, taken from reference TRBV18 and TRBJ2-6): NAGVMQNPRHLVRRRGQEARLRCSPMKGHSHVYWYRQLPEEGLKFMVYLQKENIIDESGMPKERFSAEFPKEGPSILRIQQVVRGDSAAYFCASSPGLGNSGANVLTFGAGSRLTVL.

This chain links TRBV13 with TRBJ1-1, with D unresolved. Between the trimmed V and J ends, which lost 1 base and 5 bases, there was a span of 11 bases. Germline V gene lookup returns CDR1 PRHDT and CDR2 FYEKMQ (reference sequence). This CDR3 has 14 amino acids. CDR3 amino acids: CASSLVIRRTEAFF. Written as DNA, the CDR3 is TGTGCCAGCAGCTTAGTAATTAGGCGGACTGAAGCTTTCTTT. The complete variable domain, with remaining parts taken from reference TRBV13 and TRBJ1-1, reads AAGVIQSPRHLIKEKRETATLKCYPIPRHDTVYWYQQGPGQDPQFLISFYEKMQSDKGSIPDRFSAQQFSDYHSELNMSSLELGDSALYFCASSLVIRRTEAFFGQGTRLTVV.

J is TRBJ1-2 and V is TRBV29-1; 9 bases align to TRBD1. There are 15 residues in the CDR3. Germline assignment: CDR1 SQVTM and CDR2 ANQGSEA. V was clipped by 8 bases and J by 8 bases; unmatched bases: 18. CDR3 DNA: TGCAGCTTCCGGGACAGGGTAATCCCTGAAGGAGGCTACACCTTC. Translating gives CSFRDRVIPEGGYTF.

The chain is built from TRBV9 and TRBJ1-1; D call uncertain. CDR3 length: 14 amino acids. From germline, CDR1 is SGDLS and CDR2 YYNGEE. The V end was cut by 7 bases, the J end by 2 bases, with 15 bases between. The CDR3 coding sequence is TGTGCCAGCGGCAGCCGTGGGAGAAACACTGAAGCTTTCTTT. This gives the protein CASGSRGRNTEAFF.

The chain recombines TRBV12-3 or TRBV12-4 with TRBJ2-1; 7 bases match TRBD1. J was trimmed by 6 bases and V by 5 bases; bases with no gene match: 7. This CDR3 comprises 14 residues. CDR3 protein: CASSPSGTVNEQFF. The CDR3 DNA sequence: TGTGCCAGCAGTCCCTCGGGGACAGTCAATGAGCAGTTCTTC.

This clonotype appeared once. The DNA of the CDR3 is TGCAGTGCTCCCGGGACAGGGGGCTACGAGCAGTACTTC. Translated: CSAPGTGGYEQYF. The rearrangement links TRBV20-1 to TRBJ2-7, with 11 bases lining up with TRBD1. Per germline, CDR1 DFQATT and CDR2 SNEGSKA (reference sequence). This CDR3 is built from 13 residues. The V and J ends lost 5 bases and 3 bases, in that order; junction bases with no gene match: 3.

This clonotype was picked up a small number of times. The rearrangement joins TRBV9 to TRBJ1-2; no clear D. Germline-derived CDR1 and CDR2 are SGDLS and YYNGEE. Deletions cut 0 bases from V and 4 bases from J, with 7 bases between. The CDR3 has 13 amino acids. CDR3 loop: CASSVGQTYGYTF. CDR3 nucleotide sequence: TGTGCCAGCAGCGTAGGTCAGACCTATGGCTACACCTTC. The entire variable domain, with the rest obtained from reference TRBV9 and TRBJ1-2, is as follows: DSGVTQTPKHLITATGQRVTLRCSPRSGDLSVYWYQQSLDQGLQFLIQYYNGEERAKGNILERFSAQQFPDLHSELNLSSLELGDSALYFCASSVGQTYGYTFGSGTRLTVV.

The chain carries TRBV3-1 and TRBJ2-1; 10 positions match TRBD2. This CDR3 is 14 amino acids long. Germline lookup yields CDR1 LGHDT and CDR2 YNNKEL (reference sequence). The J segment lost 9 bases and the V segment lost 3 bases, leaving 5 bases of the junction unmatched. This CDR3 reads CASSHRAGGREQFF. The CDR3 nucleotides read TGTGCCAGCAGCCATCGAGCGGGGGGGCGTGAGCAGTTCTTC.

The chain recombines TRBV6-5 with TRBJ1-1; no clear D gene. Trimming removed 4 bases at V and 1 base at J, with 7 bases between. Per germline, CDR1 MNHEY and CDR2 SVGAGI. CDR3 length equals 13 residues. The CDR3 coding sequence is TGTGCCAGCAGTTCCCTTCAGAACACTGAAGCTTTCTTT. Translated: CASSSLQNTEAFF.

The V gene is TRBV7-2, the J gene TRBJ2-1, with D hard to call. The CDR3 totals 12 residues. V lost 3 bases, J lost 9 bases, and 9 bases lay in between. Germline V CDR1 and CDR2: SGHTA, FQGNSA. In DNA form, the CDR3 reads TGTGCCAGCAGCTTTCCCCGCGGTGAGCAGTTCTTC. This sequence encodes CASSFPRGEQFF.

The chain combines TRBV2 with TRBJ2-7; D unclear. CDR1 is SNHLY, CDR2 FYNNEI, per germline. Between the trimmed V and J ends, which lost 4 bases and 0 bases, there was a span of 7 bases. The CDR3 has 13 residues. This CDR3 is CASSAPSSYEQYF. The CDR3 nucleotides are TGTGCCAGCAGTGCGCCTAGCTCCTACGAGCAGTACTTC.

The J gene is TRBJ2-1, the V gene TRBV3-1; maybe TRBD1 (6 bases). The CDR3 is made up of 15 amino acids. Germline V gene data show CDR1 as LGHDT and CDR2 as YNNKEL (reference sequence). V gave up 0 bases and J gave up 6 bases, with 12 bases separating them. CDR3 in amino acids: CASSQENRRGNEQFF. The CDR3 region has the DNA TGTGCCAGCAGCCAAGAGAACCGCAGGGGCAATGAGCAGTTCTTC.

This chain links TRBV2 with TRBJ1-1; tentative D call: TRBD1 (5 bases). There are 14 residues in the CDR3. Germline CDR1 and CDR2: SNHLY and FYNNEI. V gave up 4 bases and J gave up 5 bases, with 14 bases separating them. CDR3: CASSAYGATTEAFF. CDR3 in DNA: TGTGCCAGCAGTGCGTACGGGGCGACAACTGAAGCTTTCTTT.

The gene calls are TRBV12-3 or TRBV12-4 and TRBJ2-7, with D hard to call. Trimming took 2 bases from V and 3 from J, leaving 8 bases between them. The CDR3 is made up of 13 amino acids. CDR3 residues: CASSLRAVYEQYF. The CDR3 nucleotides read TGTGCCAGCAGTTTACGGGCAGTCTACGAGCAGTACTTC.

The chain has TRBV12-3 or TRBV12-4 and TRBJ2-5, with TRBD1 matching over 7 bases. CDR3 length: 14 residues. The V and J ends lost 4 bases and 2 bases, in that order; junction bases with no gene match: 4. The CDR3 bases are TGTGCCAGCAGTTACCGGGACAGACAAGAGACCCAGTACTTC. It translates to CASSYRDRQETQYF.

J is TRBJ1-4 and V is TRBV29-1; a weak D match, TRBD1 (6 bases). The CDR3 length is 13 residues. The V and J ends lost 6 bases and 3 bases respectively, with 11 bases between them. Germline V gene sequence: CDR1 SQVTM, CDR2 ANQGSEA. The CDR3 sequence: CSVSDSPNEKLFF. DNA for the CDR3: TGCAGCGTGTCGGACAGCCCTAATGAAAAACTGTTTTTT. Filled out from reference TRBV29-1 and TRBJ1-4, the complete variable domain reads SAVISQKPSRDICQRGTSLTIQCQVDSQVTMMFWYRQQPGQSLTLIATANQGSEATYESGFVIDKFPISRPNLTFSTLTVSNMSPEDSSIYLCSVSDSPNEKLFFGSGTQLSVL.

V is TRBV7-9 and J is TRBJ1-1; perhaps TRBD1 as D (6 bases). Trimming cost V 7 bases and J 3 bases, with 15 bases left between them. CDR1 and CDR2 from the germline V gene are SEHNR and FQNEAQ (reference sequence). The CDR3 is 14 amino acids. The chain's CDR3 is CASIRLGADTEAFF. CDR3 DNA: TGTGCCAGCATCCGTTTGGGGGCGGACACTGAAGCTTTCTTT.

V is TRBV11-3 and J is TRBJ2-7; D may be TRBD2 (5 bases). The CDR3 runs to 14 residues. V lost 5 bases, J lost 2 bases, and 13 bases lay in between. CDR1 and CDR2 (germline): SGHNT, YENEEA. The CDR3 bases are TGTGCCAGCAGCCGGAATGCAGCGGCCTACGAGCAGTACTTC. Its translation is CASSRNAAAYEQYF.